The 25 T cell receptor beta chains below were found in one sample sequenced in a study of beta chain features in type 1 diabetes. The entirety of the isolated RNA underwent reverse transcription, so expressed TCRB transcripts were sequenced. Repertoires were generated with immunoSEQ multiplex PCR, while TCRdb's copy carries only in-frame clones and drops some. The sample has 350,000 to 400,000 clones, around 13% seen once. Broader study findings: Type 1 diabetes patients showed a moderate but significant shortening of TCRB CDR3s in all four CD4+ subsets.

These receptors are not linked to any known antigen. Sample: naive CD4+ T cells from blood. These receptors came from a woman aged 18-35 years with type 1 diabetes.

CDR3 residues: CASSGISSNDVGEQFF. In DNA form, the CDR3 reads TGTGCCAGCAGTGGGATTAGTTCTAATGATGTCGGGGAGCAGTTCTTC. The chain joins TRBV2 to TRBJ2-1; D gene uncertain. Germline V gene lookup returns CDR1 SNHLY and CDR2 FYNNEI. Trimming took off 4 bases at V and 10 bases at J, with 23 bases between the two ends. CDR3 size: 16 residues. Filled out from reference TRBV2 and TRBJ2-1, the complete variable domain reads EPEVTQTPSHQVTQMGQEVILRCVPISNHLYFYWYRQILGQKVEFLVSFYNNEISEKSEIFDDQFSVERPDGSNFTLKIRSTKLEDSAMYFCASSGISSNDVGEQFFGPGTRLTVL.

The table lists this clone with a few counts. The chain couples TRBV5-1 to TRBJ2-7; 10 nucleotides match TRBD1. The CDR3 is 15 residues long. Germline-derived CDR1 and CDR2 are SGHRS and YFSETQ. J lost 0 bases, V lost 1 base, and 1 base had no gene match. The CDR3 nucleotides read TGCGCCAGCAGCTTGAGGGACAGGGGCTCCTACGAGCAGTACTTC. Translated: CASSLRDRGSYEQYF.

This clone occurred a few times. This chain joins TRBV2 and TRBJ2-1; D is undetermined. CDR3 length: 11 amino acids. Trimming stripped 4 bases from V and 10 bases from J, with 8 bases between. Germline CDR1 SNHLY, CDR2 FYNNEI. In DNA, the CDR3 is TGTGCCAGCAGTGTGTACAGCGAGCAGTTCTTC. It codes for CASSVYSEQFF.

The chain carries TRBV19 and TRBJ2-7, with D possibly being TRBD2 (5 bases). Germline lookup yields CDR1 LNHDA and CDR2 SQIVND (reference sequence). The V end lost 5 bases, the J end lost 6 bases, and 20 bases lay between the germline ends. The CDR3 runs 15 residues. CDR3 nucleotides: TGTGCCAGTAGTGTCCGGGATGGCAGGCAAGGCGAGCAGTACTTC. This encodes CASSVRDGRQGEQYF.

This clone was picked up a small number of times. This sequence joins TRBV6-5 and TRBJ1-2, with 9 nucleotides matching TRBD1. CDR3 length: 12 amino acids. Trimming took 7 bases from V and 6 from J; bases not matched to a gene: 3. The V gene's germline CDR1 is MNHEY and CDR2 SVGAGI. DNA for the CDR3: TGTGCCAGCATGGGACAGGGAAATGGCTACACCTTC. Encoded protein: CASMGQGNGYTF.

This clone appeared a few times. CDR3 sequence reads: CASSSVGNSNQPQHF. CDR3 in DNA: TGTGCCAGCAGCTCCGTCGGGAATAGCAATCAGCCCCAGCATTTT. The genes are TRBV7-9 and TRBJ1-5; unclear D gene. V lost 4 bases and J 0 bases, leaving 10 bases between the germline ends. Germline assignment: CDR1 SEHNR and CDR2 FQNEAQ (reference sequence). This CDR3 spans 15 amino acids.

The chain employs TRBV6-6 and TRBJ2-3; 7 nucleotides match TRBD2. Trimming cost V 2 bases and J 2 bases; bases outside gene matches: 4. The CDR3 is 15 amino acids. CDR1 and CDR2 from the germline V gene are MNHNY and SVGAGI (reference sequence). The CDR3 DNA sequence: TGTGCCAGCAGTTACGGAGCGGGACTCACAGATACGCAGTATTTT. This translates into CASSYGAGLTDTQYF.

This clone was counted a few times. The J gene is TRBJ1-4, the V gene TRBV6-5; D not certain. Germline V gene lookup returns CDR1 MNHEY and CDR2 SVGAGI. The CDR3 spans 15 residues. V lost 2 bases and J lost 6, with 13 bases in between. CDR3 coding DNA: TGTGCCAGCAGTTACAGTGGGAGGGAAGATGAAAAACTGTTTTTT. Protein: CASSYSGREDEKLFF.

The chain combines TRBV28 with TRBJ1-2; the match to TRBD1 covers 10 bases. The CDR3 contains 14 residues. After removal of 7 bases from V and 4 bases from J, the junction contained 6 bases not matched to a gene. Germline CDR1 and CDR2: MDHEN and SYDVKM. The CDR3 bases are TGTGCCAGCAAACCGGGACAGGGGAGCTATGGCTACACCTTC. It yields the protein CASKPGQGSYGYTF.

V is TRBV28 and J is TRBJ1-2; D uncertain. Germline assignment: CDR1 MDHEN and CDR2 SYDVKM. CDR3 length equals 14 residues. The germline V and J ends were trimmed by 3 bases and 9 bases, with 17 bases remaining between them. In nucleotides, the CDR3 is TGTGCCAGCAGTTTGAATGAGCCACGGTATAGCTACACCTTC. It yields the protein CASSLNEPRYSYTF.

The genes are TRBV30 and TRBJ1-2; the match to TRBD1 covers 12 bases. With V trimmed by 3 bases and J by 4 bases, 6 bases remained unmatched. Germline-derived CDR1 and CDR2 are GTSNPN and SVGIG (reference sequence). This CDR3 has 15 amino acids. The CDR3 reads CAWRAGTGGVYGYTF. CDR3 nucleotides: TGTGCCTGGAGGGCCGGGACAGGGGGCGTCTATGGCTACACCTTC.

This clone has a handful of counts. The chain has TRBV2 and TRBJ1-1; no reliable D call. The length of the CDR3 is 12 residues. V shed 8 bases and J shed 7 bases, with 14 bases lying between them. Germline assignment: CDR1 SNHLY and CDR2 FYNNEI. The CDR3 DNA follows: TGTGCCAGCTCTGAGGGAGGCAGTGAAGCTTTCTTT. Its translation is CASSEGGSEAFF. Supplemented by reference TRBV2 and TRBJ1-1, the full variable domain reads EPEVTQTPSHQVTQMGQEVILRCVPISNHLYFYWYRQILGQKVEFLVSFYNNEISEKSEIFDDQFSVERPDGSNFTLKIRSTKLEDSAMYFCASSEGGSEAFFGQGTRLTVV.

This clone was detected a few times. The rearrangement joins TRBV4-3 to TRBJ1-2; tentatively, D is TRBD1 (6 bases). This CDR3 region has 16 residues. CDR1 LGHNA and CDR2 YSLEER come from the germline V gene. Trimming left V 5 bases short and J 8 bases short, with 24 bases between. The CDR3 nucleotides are TGCGCCAGCAGCTATAAGACACAGGGAGGGAGTGGCGGCTACACCTTC. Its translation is CASSYKTQGGSGGYTF.

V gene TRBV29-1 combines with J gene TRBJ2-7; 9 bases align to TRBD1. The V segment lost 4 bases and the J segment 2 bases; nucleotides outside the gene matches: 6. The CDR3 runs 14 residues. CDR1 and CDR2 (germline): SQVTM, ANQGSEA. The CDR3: CSVVKQGAPYEQYF. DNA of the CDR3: TGCAGCGTTGTCAAACAGGGGGCGCCCTACGAGCAGTACTTC.

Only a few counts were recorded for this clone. The CDR3 sequence is CASSLGQSNYGYTF. As DNA, the CDR3 is TGTGCCAGCAGCCTCGGACAGTCTAACTATGGCTACACCTTC. The chain is built from TRBV13 and TRBJ1-2; a possible D gene is TRBD1 (6 bases). The CDR3 sequence is 14 residues long. V shed 5 bases and J shed 0 bases, with 10 bases lying between them. The germline V gene encodes CDR1 PRHDT and CDR2 FYEKMQ (reference sequence).

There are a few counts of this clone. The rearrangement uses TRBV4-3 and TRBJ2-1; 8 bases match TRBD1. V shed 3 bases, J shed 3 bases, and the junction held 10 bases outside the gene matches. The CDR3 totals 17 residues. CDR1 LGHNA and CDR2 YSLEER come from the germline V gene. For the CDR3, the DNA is TGCGCCAGCAGCCAGGTTAGGACAGGGCTTCGCTACAATGAGCAGTTCTTC. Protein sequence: CASSQVRTGLRYNEQFF.

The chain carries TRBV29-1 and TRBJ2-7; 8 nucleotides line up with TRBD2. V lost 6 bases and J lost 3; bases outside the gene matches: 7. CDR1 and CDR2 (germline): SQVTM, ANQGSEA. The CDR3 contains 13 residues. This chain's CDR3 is CSVRNGGDYEQYF. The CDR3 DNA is TGCAGCGTGAGAAACGGGGGGGACTACGAGCAGTACTTC.

CDR3 DNA: TGTGCCAGCTCATTATCGACAGGGTTGAGCACAGATACGCAGTATTTT. It encodes CASSLSTGLSTDTQYF. This rearrangement joins TRBV18 to TRBJ2-3, with 7 bases that match TRBD1. Germline V gives CDR1 KGHSH, CDR2 LQKENI. This CDR3 has 16 amino acids. V lost 5 bases, J lost 0 bases, and 8 bases stayed unmatched.

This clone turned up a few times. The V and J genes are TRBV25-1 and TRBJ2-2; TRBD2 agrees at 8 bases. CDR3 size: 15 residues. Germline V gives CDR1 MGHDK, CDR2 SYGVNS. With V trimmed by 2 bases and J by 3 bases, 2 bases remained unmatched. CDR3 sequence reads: CASSEKRGYTGELFF. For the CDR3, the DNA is TGTGCCAGCAGTGAAAAGCGGGGGTACACCGGGGAGCTGTTTTTT.

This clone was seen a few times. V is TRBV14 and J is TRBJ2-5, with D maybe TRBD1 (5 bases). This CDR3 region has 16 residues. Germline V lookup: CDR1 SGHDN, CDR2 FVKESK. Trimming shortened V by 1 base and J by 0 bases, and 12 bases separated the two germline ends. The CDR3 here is CASSQVRGPYQETQYF. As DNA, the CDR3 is TGTGCCAGCAGCCAAGTTAGGGGTCCGTACCAAGAGACCCAGTACTTC. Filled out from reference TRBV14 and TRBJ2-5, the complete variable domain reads EAGVTQFPSHSVIEKGQTVTLRCDPISGHDNLYWYRRVMGKEIKFLLHFVKESKQDESGMPNNRFLAERTGGTYSTLKVQPAELEDSGVYFCASSQVRGPYQETQYFGPGTRLLVL.

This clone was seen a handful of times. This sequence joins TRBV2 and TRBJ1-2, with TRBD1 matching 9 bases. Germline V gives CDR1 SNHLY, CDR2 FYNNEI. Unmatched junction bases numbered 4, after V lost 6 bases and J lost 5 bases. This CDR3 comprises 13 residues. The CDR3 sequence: CASRQGQGYGYTF. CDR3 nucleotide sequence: TGTGCCAGCAGGCAAGGACAGGGGTATGGCTACACCTTC.

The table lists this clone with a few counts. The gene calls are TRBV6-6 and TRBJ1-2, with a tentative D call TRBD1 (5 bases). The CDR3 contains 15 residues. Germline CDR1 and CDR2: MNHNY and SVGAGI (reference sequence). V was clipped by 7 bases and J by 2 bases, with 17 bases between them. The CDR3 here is CASTEPGGGNYGYTF. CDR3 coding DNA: TGTGCCAGCACCGAACCGGGCGGGGGAAACTATGGCTACACCTTC.

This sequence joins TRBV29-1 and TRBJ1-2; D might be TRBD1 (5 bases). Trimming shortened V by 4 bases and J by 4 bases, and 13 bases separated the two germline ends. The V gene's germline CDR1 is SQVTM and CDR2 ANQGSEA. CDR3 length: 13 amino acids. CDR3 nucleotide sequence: TGCAGCGTTGTCTCCATAAGGGGCTATGGCTACACCTTC. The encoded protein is CSVVSIRGYGYTF.

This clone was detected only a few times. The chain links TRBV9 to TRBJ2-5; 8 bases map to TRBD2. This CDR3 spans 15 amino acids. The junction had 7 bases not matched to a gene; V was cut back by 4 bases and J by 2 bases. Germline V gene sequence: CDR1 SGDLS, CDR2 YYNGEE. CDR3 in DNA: TGTGCCAGCAGCAGTCGGGGGGGTCGACAAGAGACCCAGTACTTC. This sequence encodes CASSSRGGRQETQYF.

The CDR3 DNA sequence: TGTGCCAGCAGCCCCACTCGACCGGGAGACTATGGCTACACCTTC. Its protein product is CASSPTRPGDYGYTF. The chain carries TRBV9 and TRBJ1-2; D is unresolved. The germline V gene has CDR1 SGDLS and CDR2 YYNGEE. The V gene lost 4 bases and the J gene lost 3 bases, with 16 bases spanning the gap. This CDR3 spans 15 amino acids.